This TCR beta chain derives from a study of T cells in Graves' hyperthyroidism and ophthalmopathy. Study background: Sampling of peripheral blood happened at initial diagnosis, prior to any treatment.

General study results and limits: Expanded thyroid clonotypes (above 0.001) were mostly also found in blood.

Trimming took off 7 bases at V and 8 bases at J, with 17 bases between the two ends. This CDR3 has 13 amino acids. It was at first hyperthyroidism diagnosis, before any ophthalmopathy symptoms, that the blood sample was taken. As regards this clonotype: Its antigen remains unidentified.

Authors of the study amplified TCR beta CDR3 regions from RNA transcripts. Initially, a first-round RT-PCR of the TCR CDR3 employed the HTBI primer set. TCRdb redid the calling of the multiplex PCR reads with MiXCR, one entry per CDR3 protein. Found here are nearly 600,000 distinct CDR3 sequences, around 14% of them singletons; the top ten hold more than 5%. The chain combines TRBV12-3 or TRBV12-4 with TRBJ1-2; unclear D gene. This TCR came from a woman in her twenties or thirties with Graves' hyperthyroidism that later progressed to Graves' ophthalmopathy. Input material: blood. The CDR3 DNA is TGTGCCAGCACCCCTGTGGGGTCACGGGGCTACACCTTC. Protein: CASTPVGSRGYTF.